This T cell receptor beta chain was observed in a study of blood T cells in healthy people across ages. Study results and limitations: Researchers said unsorted PBMCs prevented a conclusive naive versus antigen-experienced comparison.

This clonotype was observed a handful of times. Its antigen is not known. Primers used in a second PCR of roughly 7 to 12 cycles were a sample-barcoded 5' primer and a J-beta primer mix. TCRdb re-called the 5' RACE reads with MiXCR, one entry per CDR3 protein. The sample carries 540,000 or so distinct CDR3 sequences, roughly 28% recorded once. Germline CDR1 is SNHLY and CDR2 is FYNNEI. The V end lost 7 bases, the J end lost 6 bases, and 13 bases lay between the germline ends. This CDR3 has 13 amino acids. The total RNA that was extracted per sample amounted to at least 5 micrograms. The rearrangement links TRBV2 to TRBJ2-4; no clear D gene. The sequencing input was blood. The TCR originated in a woman in her sixties or seventies in good health. In DNA, the CDR3 is TGTGCCAGCACTGGCCAAACGGGAAACATTCAGTACTTC. As protein: CASTGQTGNIQYF.